This is a list of T cell receptor beta chains from one sample in a study of blood T cell repertoires in COVID-19. The data were produced by immunoSEQ multiplex PCR, yet TCRdb's version contains in-frame clones alone and is incomplete. The data show around 200,000 clones, with 85% to 90% seen just once and approximately 6% held by the top ten. The sample was peripheral blood. The receptors here all came from a man aged 80 or over with acute or convalescent COVID-19. Each CDR3 is given with its conserved first and last residue.

J | V | CDR3
TRBJ1-1 | TRBV9 | CASSVRPGGLNTEAFF
TRBJ2-3 | TRBV2 | CASERETDTQYF
TRBJ2-5 | TRBV27 | CASRARGRGMETQYF
TRBJ2-2 | TRBV28 | CASSFGAIGELFF
TRBJ1-4 | TRBV7-9 | CASSTEVQGREKLFF
TRBJ2-7 | TRBV18 | CASSPRQGEQYF
TRBJ2-3 | TRBV7-2 | CASSLRLAGADTQYF
TRBJ1-6 | TRBV20-1 | CSASKGQDMASPLHF
TRBJ2-1 | TRBV6-1 | CASSDGTSGYNEQFF
TRBJ2-1 | TRBV12-5 | CASGSDRELNNEQFF
TRBJ2-2 | TRBV7-3 | CASSSQLGPSGELLF
TRBJ1-2 | TRBV5-1 | CASSEGQGARGYTF
TRBJ2-6 | TRBV7-2 | CASSLGGSGANVLTF
TRBJ1-4 | TRBV27 | CASSLSIGAGEKLFF
TRBJ2-1 | TRBV19 | CASSIDRLAGVNEQFF
TRBJ2-7 | TRBV5-1 | CASSPQQGAYEQYF
TRBJ1-1 | TRBV6-5 | CASSYRRGQGEAFF
TRBJ2-1 | TRBV5-1 | CASSLGTGTYNEQFF
TRBJ2-1 | TRBV21-1 | CASCLGTGGLDEQFF
TRBJ1-5 | TRBV6-1 | CASSEQGGYQPQHF
TRBJ2-1 | TRBV6-4 | CASSEGGVGEQFF
TRBJ1-1 | TRBV19 | CASSAPGQPNTEAFF
TRBJ2-3 | TRBV24-1 | CATSDTLGTSGESTDTQYF
TRBJ1-2 | TRBV5-1 | CASSLGPRGQRAVLSYTF
TRBJ2-5 | TRBV3-1/TRBV3-2 | CASSQWIAGKETQYF
TRBJ2-2 | TRBV14 | CASSPQGARTGELFF
TRBJ1-4 | TRBV6-6 | CASSPRALNEKLFF
TRBJ1-2 | TRBV11-2 | CASSLQGGGYTF
TRBJ2-3 | TRBV29-1 | CSVHGTAQDTQYF
TRBJ2-5 | TRBV11-2 | CASTSAGTGRETQYF
TRBJ2-5 | TRBV9 | CASSVSLGAQETQYF
TRBJ2-7 | TRBV6-6 | CASSYSVTPISYEQYF
TRBJ1-4 | TRBV6-1 | CASSEGAGSLKLFF
TRBJ2-5 | TRBV3-1/TRBV3-2 | CASSQQGLYQETQYF
TRBJ1-5 | TRBV29-1 | CSIRGTGNQPQHF
TRBJ2-1 | TRBV29-1 | CSAMTGKVYNEQFF
TRBJ2-2 | TRBV14 | CASSLYQNTGELFF
TRBJ2-1 | TRBV7-9 | CASSLAVSSYNEQFF
TRBJ2-1 | TRBV28 | CASSPPTGSYNEQFF
TRBJ2-5 | TRBV2 | CASSSQGAPGETQYF
TRBJ2-1 | TRBV6-5 | CASRYGQGDNEQFF
TRBJ2-7 | TRBV19 | CASSDSGTGSYEQYF
TRBJ2-1 | TRBV18 | CASFPGTGAYNEQFF
TRBJ1-2 | TRBV10-2 | CASSSGTGDGYTF
TRBJ2-5 | TRBV5-1 | CASSHGGTSGFAETQYF
TRBJ2-7 | TRBV19 | CASRGSRGGSYEQYF
TRBJ2-7 | TRBV19 | CASSSPGSPSYEQYF
TRBJ2-1 | TRBV7-9 | CASSAGQGFDEQFF
TRBJ2-1 | TRBV24-1 | CATSDWAGQGAYNEQFF
TRBJ1-1 | TRBV7-9 | CASSFGSEAFF
TRBJ2-3 | TRBV27 | CASSSISLAGTITDTQYF
TRBJ2-2 | TRBV24-1 | CATSDLRTPTGELFF
TRBJ2-2 | TRBV14 | CASSRSALAAGELFF
TRBJ1-2 | TRBV9 | CASSKGTGANYGYTF